The clone carrying this TCR beta chain came up a few times. Its antigen is unknown. The data are from a study of cytomegalovirus exposure and HLA in healthy donors. Turning to the study itself: A later analysis reported the same platform for the 110 or so validation repertoires and the 500 to 750 first-cohort repertoires.

Study-level results: The investigators catalogued some 150 TCR beta chains as cytomegalovirus-associated. According to reports, the classifier identified cytomegalovirus status with high specificity and sensitivity.

J gave up 9 bases and V 5 bases, and 10 bases lay outside the gene matches. Germline CDR1 reads MDHEN; CDR2 reads SYDVKM. The CDR3 has 14 residues. The protocol was immunoSEQ multiplex PCR, while the TCRdb copy is restricted to in-frame clones and leaves out a portion. This sample yields 350,000 or so clones, of which about nine tenths are seen a single time; 0.84% belongs to the top ten. This chain links TRBV28 with TRBJ1-2; 9 nucleotides line up with TRBD1. The clonotype comes from a woman aged 18-29 years in good health and CMV-seronegative. Input material: PBMCs. The CDR3 here is CASSPRDRAGSYTF. The DNA of the CDR3 is TGTGCCAGCAGTCCCAGGGACAGGGCTGGGAGCTACACCTTC.